The sequence of this TCR beta chain was determined in a study of tumor and adjacent non-tumor tissue in lung cancer. The study, taken as a whole, reports: Higher tumor TCR diversity was associated with shorter survival. Compared with tumor, normal lung showed significantly lower TCR diversity.

About this clonotype: Antigen specificity is unknown. The junction does not match germline at one end; this may be a read error.

Germline-derived CDR1 and CDR2 are MGHRA and YSYEKL. This CDR3 region has 15 residues. RNA was extracted from bulk tissue without any cell sorting. The normal lung tissue was taken more than 3 cm from the tumor edge. Chemotherapy-naive patients with new lung cancer underwent thoracic surgery in China, August–late 2014. TCRbeta libraries were built with three rounds of nested PCR, modified from ARM-PCR. TCRdb used MiXCR to reprocess the multiplex PCR reads, holding one entry per CDR3 protein. The sample includes 90,000 to 100,000 distinct CDR3 sequences, 75% to 85% seen only once; the top ten take less than 40%.

The chain combines TRBV4-1 with TRBJ1-1; possibly TRBD1 for D (5 bases). The origin of this receptor is a man aged 60-69 years with small cell lung cancer. The specimen sequenced was distant non-tumor lung tissue. The DNA for the CDR3 is TGCGCCAGCAGTCAAGTCCCAGGGCGTGGCACTGACGCTTTCTTT. It specifies CASSQVPGRGTDAFF.